One sample yielded the 32 T cell receptor beta chains listed below, sequenced in a study of T cell clonotyping in hematopoietic cell transplantation. Using immunoSEQ multiplex PCR, the repertoire was profiled, and TCRdb retains in-frame clones only, with some absent. Of under 9,500 clones in the sample, roughly 79% were seen once. The starting material was peripheral blood mononuclear cells, obtained 180 days after allogeneic stem cell transplant. The origin of the receptors is a female patient between 50 and 59 years old who had an allogeneic stem cell transplant from a related donor, so the T cells may come from the graft donor. Some clones in this sample may be carry-over from other donors' samples.

The chain employs TRBV2 and TRBJ1-5; D might be TRBD1 (6 bases). Looked up from germline, CDR1 is SNHLY and CDR2 is FYNNEI. V shed 4 bases and J shed 2 bases, with 12 bases lying between them. The CDR3 contains 15 residues. This CDR3 is CASSGDTAGNQPQHF. In nucleotides, the CDR3 is TGTGCCAGCAGTGGGGACACCGCCGGCAATCAGCCCCAGCATTTT.

This clone appeared a single time. The rearrangement links TRBV7-9 to TRBJ1-2; weak D call: TRBD1 (5 bases). Germline CDR1 is SEHNR and CDR2 is FQNEAQ (reference sequence). V lost 5 bases and J lost 8, with 12 bases in between. This CDR3 spans 12 amino acids. The CDR3 spells CASSLGLKGYTF. In DNA form, the CDR3 reads TGTGCCAGCAGCCTGGGACTGAAGGGCTACACCTTC. Full variable domain (missing parts from reference TRBV7-9 and TRBJ1-2): DTGVSQNPRHKITKRGQNVTFRCDPISEHNRLYWYRQTLGQGPEFLTYFQNEAQLEKSRLLSDRFSAERPKGSFSTLEIQRTEQGDSAMYLCASSLGLKGYTFGSGTRLTVV.

The V gene is TRBV7-7, the J gene TRBJ1-3; no definite D call. Germline CDR1 reads SSHAT; CDR2 reads FNYEAQ (reference sequence). V was clipped by 1 base and J by 0 bases, with 4 bases between them. The CDR3 extends over 14 amino acids. CDR3 protein: CASSLGNSGNTIYF. The CDR3 DNA reads as TGTGCCAGCAGCTTAGGAAACTCTGGAAACACCATATATTTT.

This rearrangement joins TRBV30 to TRBJ2-2, with 11 nucleotides matching TRBD2. Germline V CDR1 and CDR2: GTSNPN, SVGIG (reference sequence). The CDR3 contains 16 residues. V lost 4 bases, J lost 2 bases, and 6 bases stayed unmatched. The CDR3 bases are TGTGCCTGGAACCTCCTAGCGGGGGGAAACACCGGGGAGCTGTTTTTT. This sequence encodes CAWNLLAGGNTGELFF.

This clone was observed a few times. This chain links TRBV29-1 with TRBJ1-1; D possibly corresponds to TRBD1 (6 bases). CDR1 is SQVTM and CDR2 is ANQGSEA in the germline V gene. V lost 0 bases, J lost 11 bases, and 16 bases lay in between. This CDR3 region has 13 residues. In DNA, the CDR3 is TGCAGCGTTGAAGACCGAACACAGGGAGGGGCTTTCTTT. Protein: CSVEDRTQGGAFF. Supplemented by reference TRBV29-1 and TRBJ1-1, the full variable domain reads SAVISQKPSRDICQRGTSLTIQCQVDSQVTMMFWYRQQPGQSLTLIATANQGSEATYESGFVIDKFPISRPNLTFSTLTVSNMSPEDSSIYLCSVEDRTQGGAFFGQGTRLTVV.

The J gene is TRBJ1-1, the V gene TRBV18; D may be TRBD1 (6 bases). Looked up from germline, CDR1 is KGHSH and CDR2 is LQKENI. This CDR3 has 16 amino acids. The V end was cut by 2 bases, the J end by 4 bases, with 17 bases between. The CDR3 region has the DNA TGTGCCAGCTCACCAGCCATACTGGGGGCGCGCACTGAAGCTTTCTTT. Translated: CASSPAILGARTEAFF.

The chain carries TRBV4-2 and TRBJ1-3, with 7 bases identical to TRBD1. Germline loops: CDR1 LGHNA, CDR2 YNFKEQ. J lost 4 bases, V lost 2 bases, and 5 bases had no gene match. The CDR3 has 15 amino acids. Here the CDR3 DNA reads TGTGCCAGCAGCCAATTACCGGGACAGGGAAACACCATATATTTT. Translation gives CASSQLPGQGNTIYF.

This clone has just one count. V and J are TRBV7-8 and TRBJ2-1; 9 positions agree with TRBD2. The V and J ends lost 2 bases and 8 bases, in that order; junction bases with no gene match: 7. CDR3 length: 15 residues. The germline V gene encodes CDR1 SGHVS and CDR2 FQNEAQ. The CDR3: CASSLRRGGLDEQFF. In DNA, the CDR3 is TGTGCCAGCAGCTTAAGGCGGGGGGGCTTGGATGAGCAGTTCTTC.

The rearrangement uses TRBV7-6 and TRBJ2-5, with unresolved D. There are 13 residues in the CDR3. Between the trimmed V and J ends, which lost 1 base and 5 bases, there was a span of 8 bases. CDR1 and CDR2 from the germline V gene are SGHVS and FNYEAQ. CDR3 in amino acids: CASSLGTRETQYF. The CDR3 DNA is TGTGCCAGCAGCTTAGGAACACGGGAGACCCAGTACTTC.

The V gene is TRBV30, the J gene TRBJ2-5; D gene uncertain. The V gene's germline CDR1 is GTSNPN and CDR2 SVGIG (reference sequence). The germline V and J ends were trimmed by 2 bases and 5 bases, with 6 bases remaining between them. The CDR3 is made up of 11 amino acids. CDR3 sequence reads: CAWSKFETQYF. The DNA for the CDR3 is TGTGCCTGGAGTAAGTTTGAGACCCAGTACTTC.

The chain combines TRBV5-8 with TRBJ1-1; 10 bases are a match to TRBD1. This CDR3 contains 18 residues. The ends lost 4 bases at V and 0 bases at J; junction bases unmatched: 12. Germline V gives CDR1 SGHTS, CDR2 YDEGEE. CDR3 residues: CASSPWTGGGNMNTEAFF. DNA of the CDR3: TGTGCCAGCAGCCCCTGGACAGGGGGAGGTAATATGAACACTGAAGCTTTCTTT.

The chain couples TRBV4-3 to TRBJ1-6, with D possibly TRBD1 on 6 matching bases. The CDR3 sequence is 17 residues long. CDR1 is LGHNA, CDR2 YSLEER, per germline. V lost 0 bases, J lost 1 base, and 10 bases lay in between. The CDR3 region has the DNA TGCGCCAGCAGCCAAGATTCGGGGACATCCTATAATTCACCCCTCCACTTT. Protein product: CASSQDSGTSYNSPLHF.

The chain employs TRBV7-2 and TRBJ1-6; 8 nucleotides match TRBD1. Germline CDR1 is SGHTA and CDR2 is FQGNSA. The CDR3 contains 14 residues. Losses at the gene ends were 5 bases for V and 8 bases for J; bases not matched to a gene: 5. The CDR3 sequence is CASSTQTGDSPLHF. CDR3 sequence (DNA): TGTGCCAGCAGCACTCAGACAGGGGATTCACCCCTCCACTTT.

The chain carries TRBV27 and TRBJ1-1; D is possibly TRBD1 (5 bases). This CDR3 comprises 13 residues. In germline, CDR1 is MNHEY, CDR2 SMNVEV (reference sequence). V was trimmed by 3 bases and J by 4 bases, leaving 9 bases between them. In DNA, the CDR3 is TGTGCCAGCAGTTTTAGGACATTCACTGAAGCTTTCTTT. This codes for CASSFRTFTEAFF.

In this sample, this clone turned up a few times. The V call is TRBV6-5, the J call TRBJ1-2; D not resolved. There are 16 residues in the CDR3. The V and J ends lost 2 bases and 1 base respectively, with 14 bases between them. Per germline, CDR1 MNHEY and CDR2 SVGAGI. CDR3 sequence reads: CASSYRGGVGNYGYTF. Written as DNA, the CDR3 is TGTGCCAGCAGTTACCGAGGAGGTGTGGGTAACTATGGCTACACCTTC.

This chain uses TRBV9 with TRBJ1-2; D possibly corresponds to TRBD1 (6 bases). V was clipped by 4 bases and J by 1 base, with 17 bases between them. The length of the CDR3 is 16 residues. Germline lookup yields CDR1 SGDLS and CDR2 YYNGEE. This chain's CDR3 is CASSPEAAGVNYGYTF. The CDR3 DNA reads as TGTGCCAGCAGCCCCGAGGCGGCAGGGGTTAACTATGGCTACACCTTC.

With respect to this clone: The junction and the germline gene differ at one end; a read error may be behind it. V is TRBV7-2 and J is TRBJ1-5; weak D call: TRBD1 (6 bases). The germline gives CDR1 SGHTA, CDR2 FQGNSA. This CDR3 has 13 amino acids. The CDR3, as DNA: TGTGCCAGCAGCTCGGGGTGGGCAGGGGCCCATCATTTT. It codes for CASSSGWAGAHHF.

This clone was counted between two and nine times. In nucleotides, the CDR3 is TGTGCCACCAGCAGAAGGGTAGGGACGGCGAGGGGAGCCCAGCATTTT. Protein: CATSRRVGTARGAQHF. The chain links TRBV15 to TRBJ1-5; weak D call: TRBD1 (5 bases). Trimming cost V 2 bases and J 11 bases, with 22 bases left between them. Germline V lookup: CDR1 LNHNV, CDR2 YYDKDF (reference sequence). This CDR3 has 16 residues.

The rearrangement links TRBV4-2 to TRBJ2-7; maybe TRBD2 (6 bases). Germline V CDR1 and CDR2: LGHNA, YNFKEQ. The CDR3 has 15 amino acids. V dropped 1 base and J dropped 4 bases, with 14 bases sitting between them. CDR3: CASSQGERAGYEQYF. Here the CDR3 DNA reads TGTGCCAGCAGCCAAGGGGAGAGGGCGGGGTACGAGCAGTACTTC.

The chain is built from TRBV2 and TRBJ1-2; 8 bases line up with TRBD1. With 4 bases clipped from V and 7 bases from J, the junction kept 11 bases outside the gene matches. CDR1 and CDR2 (germline): SNHLY, FYNNEI. This CDR3 is 15 amino acids long. The CDR3 spells CASSVLQGGVGGYTF. The CDR3 DNA follows: TGTGCCAGCAGTGTCTTACAGGGGGGAGTAGGTGGCTACACCTTC.

The chain carries TRBV7-9 and TRBJ2-2, with D perhaps TRBD2 (6 bases). Between the trimmed V and J ends, which lost 6 bases and 7 bases, there was a span of 18 bases. The CDR3 length is 15 residues. Germline V CDR1 and CDR2: SEHNR, FQNEAQ (reference sequence). DNA of the CDR3: TGTGCCAGCAGATCGGGGTCCGGAGGGTTCGGGGAGCTGTTTTTT. Its protein is CASRSGSGGFGELFF.

The J gene is TRBJ1-2, the V gene TRBV10-3; 9 bases are a match to TRBD1. Trimming removed 2 bases from V and 7 bases from J; junction bases left unmatched: 5. CDR3 length equals 14 residues. Germline V CDR1 and CDR2: ENHRY, SYGVKD. CDR3 DNA: TGTGCCATCAGTGAGGGGACAGGGCAGGGTGGCTACACCTTC. Amino acid sequence: CAISEGTGQGGYTF.

For the CDR3, the DNA is TGTGCCAGCAGCTTGGACTTATACTCTGGAAACACCATATATTTT. Its translation: CASSLDLYSGNTIYF. The chain recombines TRBV5-5 with TRBJ1-3; no clear D. In germline, CDR1 is SGHKS, CDR2 YYEKEE (reference sequence). This CDR3 region has 15 residues. Trimming took 0 bases from V and 0 from J, leaving 7 bases between them.

V and J are TRBV2 and TRBJ1-6; D remains ambiguous. CDR1 and CDR2 (germline): SNHLY, FYNNEI. V was pared by 7 bases and J by 13 bases, with 11 bases between. The CDR3 extends over 11 amino acids. As DNA, the CDR3 is TGTGCCAGCACCTTTGGTGTTCCCCTCCACTTT. Its protein product is CASTFGVPLHF.

The CDR3 DNA reads TGTGCCTGGAATTTCGACAGGCCCAGCGTCTGGGCTTTCTTT. Translating it yields CAWNFDRPSVWAFF. The rearrangement joins TRBV30 to TRBJ1-1, with D possibly matching TRBD1 (6 bases). The CDR3 has 14 residues. V was trimmed by 4 bases and J by 11 bases, leaving 23 bases between them. The germline V gene has CDR1 GTSNPN and CDR2 SVGIG (reference sequence).

V usage is TRBV30 and J usage is TRBJ2-3; a possible D gene is TRBD1 (5 bases). Trimming left V 2 bases short and J 4 bases short, with 13 bases between. In germline, CDR1 is GTSNPN, CDR2 SVGIG (reference sequence). The CDR3 extends over 14 amino acids. CDR3 protein: CAWSRRANADTQYF. As DNA, the CDR3 is TGTGCCTGGAGTCGCAGGGCTAATGCAGATACGCAGTATTTT.

The chain employs TRBV11-3 and TRBJ2-5; D remains ambiguous. V lost 0 bases to trimming and J lost 7 bases, with 9 bases between them. This CDR3 region has 13 residues. Germline CDR1 reads SGHNT; CDR2 reads YENEEA. The CDR3, as DNA: TGTGCCAGCAGCTTAGACGGGTCTGGGACCCAGTACTTC. Protein: CASSLDGSGTQYF.

The CDR3 bases are TGTGCCAGCATGGGCCCCTGGGGGGTTGGCTACACCTTC. Protein product: CASMGPWGVGYTF. V gene TRBV6-5 combines with J gene TRBJ1-2; maybe TRBD1 (5 bases). Germline V gene sequence: CDR1 MNHEY, CDR2 SVGAGI. V was pared by 7 bases and J by 7 bases, with 16 bases between. The CDR3 has 13 residues.

The chain joins TRBV15 to TRBJ1-4; 7 bases align to TRBD1. CDR3 length: 16 amino acids. V shed 0 bases and J 8 bases; nucleotides not matched to a gene: 9. CDR1 and CDR2 from the germline V gene are LNHNV and YYDKDF (reference sequence). CDR3 loop: CATSRDKGHRGEKLFF. The CDR3 bases are TGTGCCACCAGCAGAGATAAGGGGCACAGGGGCGAAAAACTGTTTTTT.

This rearrangement joins TRBV4-3 to TRBJ1-5; TRBD1 matches at 8 bases. Germline CDR1 LGHNA, CDR2 YSLEER. The length of the CDR3 is 16 residues. Unmatched junction bases numbered 8, after V lost 0 bases and J lost 7 bases. This chain's CDR3 is CASSQDIQTGEQPQHF. The CDR3 DNA is TGCGCCAGCAGCCAAGATATCCAGACAGGGGAACAGCCCCAGCATTTT.

The V call is TRBV29-1, the J call TRBJ2-2; TRBD1 might be the D (6 bases). The CDR3 spans 14 residues. V lost 7 bases to trimming and J lost 4 bases, with 16 bases between them. Germline-derived CDR1 and CDR2 are SQVTM and ANQGSEA. The CDR3 DNA is TGCAGCGCCCAGGGGCAGGGACGCACCGGGGAGCTGTTTTTT. Its translation is CSAQGQGRTGELFF.

The rearrangement uses TRBV28 and TRBJ1-5, with a weak D call TRBD1 (6 bases). V was shortened by 4 bases and J by 0 bases, with 10 bases between the two germline ends. The CDR3 runs to 15 residues. Per the germline V gene, CDR1 is MDHEN and CDR2 is SYDVKM. DNA of the CDR3: TGTGCCAGCAGTTATACAGGGAATAGCAATCAGCCCCAGCATTTT. Its translation is CASSYTGNSNQPQHF.